The text below deals with one T cell receptor (beta chain). The antigen is not known. The record originates from a study of CD4 T cells in relation to SARS-CoV-2 and coronaviruses. Only in-frame clones appear in the TCRdb table, and some are missing; sequencing was by immunoSEQ multiplex PCR. The repertoire consists of some 27,000 clones, with about 70% occurring once and the leading ten covering approximately 24%. Before the COVID-19 pandemic, during about 2011-2019, CD4+ T cells were taken from unexposed donors. The cells were cultured for 10 days before CD4+ T cells were isolated. V was shortened by 8 bases and J by 1 base, with 15 bases between the two germline ends. Germline loops: CDR1 SNHLY, CDR2 FYNNEI. The CDR3 is 15 amino acids.

This clonotype originated in a human donor in good health. Sample: CD4+ T cells from PBMCs, cultured in vitro. The chain uses TRBV2 and TRBJ1-5; TRBD1 might be the D (6 bases). The CDR3 DNA sequence: TGTGCCAGCCACCTCGGACAGATAAGCAATCAGCCCCAGCATTTT. It yields the protein CASHLGQISNQPQHF.